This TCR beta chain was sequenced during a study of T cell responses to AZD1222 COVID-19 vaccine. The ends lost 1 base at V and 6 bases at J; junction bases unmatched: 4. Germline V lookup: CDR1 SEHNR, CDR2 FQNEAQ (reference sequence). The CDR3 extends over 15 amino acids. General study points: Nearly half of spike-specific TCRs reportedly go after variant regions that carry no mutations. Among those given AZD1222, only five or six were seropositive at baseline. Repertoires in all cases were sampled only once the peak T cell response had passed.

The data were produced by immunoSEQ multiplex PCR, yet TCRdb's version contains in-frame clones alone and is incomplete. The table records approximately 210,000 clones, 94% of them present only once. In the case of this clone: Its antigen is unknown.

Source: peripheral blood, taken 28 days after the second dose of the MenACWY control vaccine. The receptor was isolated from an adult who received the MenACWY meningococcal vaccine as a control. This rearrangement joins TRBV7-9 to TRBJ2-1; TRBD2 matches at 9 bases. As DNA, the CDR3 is TGTGCCAGCAGCTTAGTGGCGGGGGGGATCAATGAGCAGTTCTTC. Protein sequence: CASSLVAGGINEQFF.